Listed below are T cell receptor beta chains from one sample, sequenced in a study of shared clonotypes between healthy human individuals. Some clones are missing from TCRdb's copy, which holds only in-frame ones; the method was immunoSEQ multiplex PCR. The table has more than 1.2 million clones, 98% seen once. Sequencing input: naive CD4+ T cells sorted from blood. These receptors came from a man younger than 40 in good health. Each CDR3 is given with its conserved first and last residue. The D gene is left open where the match is weak. Expanded clones are given a class, and other clones once, few, many or no size at all.

cdr3_nt cdr3_aa j_call v_call d_call clone_size
TGTGCCAGTAGTTCCAATAGCGGGAGTTCCTACAATGAGCAGTTCTTC CASSSNSGSSYNEQFF TRBJ2-1 TRBV19 TRBD2 -
TGTGCCAGCAGTTTGGGCCAGCGGGACTATGGCTACACCTTC CASSLGQRDYGYTF TRBJ1-2 TRBV28 - -
TGCAGTGCTAGCCCCACGGATGGCTACACCTTC CSASPTDGYTF TRBJ1-2 TRBV20-1 - -
TGTGCCAGCAGCGTAGCCCCCCACAATGAGCAGTTCTTC CASSVAPHNEQFF TRBJ2-1 TRBV9 - -
TGTGCCAGCAGCTTGGAAGGTGGGCACTACGAGCAGTACTTC CASSLEGGHYEQYF TRBJ2-7 TRBV5-5 - -
TGTGCCAGCAGCCGACATAGATCAAACACTGAAGCTTTCTTT CASSRHRSNTEAFF TRBJ1-1 TRBV7-2 - -
TGCAGCGTGTCTAGGGCCGCGGCCACTGAAGCTTTCTTT CSVSRAAATEAFF TRBJ1-1 TRBV29-1 - -
TGCGCCAGCGCCTCGGGGAACACCGGGGAGCTGTTTTTT CASASGNTGELFF TRBJ2-2 TRBV5-1 - -
TGTGCCAGCACCGGGACAGGGACCATGAACACTGAAGCTTTCTTT CASTGTGTMNTEAFF TRBJ1-1 TRBV5-4 TRBD1 -
TGTGCCAGCTCACCCCGGGGACTAGCGGGATCAGATACGCAGTATTTT CASSPRGLAGSDTQYF TRBJ2-3 TRBV18 TRBD2 -
TGCGCCAGTGGGTGGGGTGTCGGGAACAAGGACGAGCAGTACTTC CASGWGVGNKDEQYF TRBJ2-7 TRBV5-1 - once
TGTGCCAGCAGCGTGTACTCGGAGCAGTACTTC CASSVYSEQYF TRBJ2-7 TRBV5-6 - -
TGTGCCAGCACTCGAGACTATGGCTACACCTTC CASTRDYGYTF TRBJ1-2 TRBV28 - few
TGTGCCAGCAGCGTTGGTCAGGGGAGCACAGATACGCAGTATTTT CASSVGQGSTDTQYF TRBJ2-3 TRBV9 - -
TGTGCCAGCAGCTTATACCAGGACAAGAACACCGGGGAGCTGTTTTTT CASSLYQDKNTGELFF TRBJ2-2 TRBV11-2 - -
TGTGCCAGCAGCTTAGAGTTGGGGGGACAGTACTTC CASSLELGGQYF TRBJ2-7 TRBV7-9 - -
TGTGCCAGCAGCTCCGGGGGTTGGAACGAGCAGTACTTC CASSSGGWNEQYF TRBJ2-7 TRBV11-3 - -
TGTGCCAGCTCCCCGGGGACAGGAACCACCGGGGAGCTGTTTTTT CASSPGTGTTGELFF TRBJ2-2 TRBV7-8 TRBD1 -